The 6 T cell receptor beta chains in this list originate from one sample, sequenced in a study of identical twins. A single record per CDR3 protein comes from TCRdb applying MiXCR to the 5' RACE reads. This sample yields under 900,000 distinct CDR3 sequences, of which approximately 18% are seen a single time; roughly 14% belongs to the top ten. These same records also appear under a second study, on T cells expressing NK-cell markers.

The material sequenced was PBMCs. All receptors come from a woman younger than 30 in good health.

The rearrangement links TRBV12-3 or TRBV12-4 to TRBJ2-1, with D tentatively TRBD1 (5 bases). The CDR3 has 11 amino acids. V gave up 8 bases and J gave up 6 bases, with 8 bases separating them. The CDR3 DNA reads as TGTGCCAGCGGGGCTAGCAATGAGCAGTTCTTC. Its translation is CASGASNEQFF.

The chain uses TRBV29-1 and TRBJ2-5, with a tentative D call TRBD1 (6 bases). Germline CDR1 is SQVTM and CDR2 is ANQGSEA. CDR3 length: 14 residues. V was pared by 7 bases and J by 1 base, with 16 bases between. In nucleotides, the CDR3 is TGCAGCGCCGCGAGGGACACCCTCCAAGAGACCCAGTACTTC. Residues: CSAARDTLQETQYF. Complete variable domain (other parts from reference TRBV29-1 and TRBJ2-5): SAVISQKPSRDICQRGTSLTIQCQVDSQVTMMFWYRQQPGQSLTLIATANQGSEATYESGFVIDKFPISRPNLTFSTLTVSNMSPEDSSIYLCSAARDTLQETQYFGPGTRLLVL.

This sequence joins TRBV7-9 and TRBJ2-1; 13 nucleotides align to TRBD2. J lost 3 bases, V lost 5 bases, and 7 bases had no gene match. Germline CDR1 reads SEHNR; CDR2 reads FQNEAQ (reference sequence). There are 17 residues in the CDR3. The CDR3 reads CASSMTGLAGIYNEQFF. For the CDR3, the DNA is TGTGCCAGCAGCATGACGGGACTAGCGGGGATCTACAATGAGCAGTTCTTC.

The CDR3 DNA is TGCAGTGCTAAAGGACGGAACTATGGCTACACCTTC. As protein: CSAKGRNYGYTF. J is TRBJ1-2 and V is TRBV20-1, with no clear D. The V end lost 4 bases, the J end lost 2 bases, and 8 bases lay between the germline ends. The CDR3 has 12 residues. CDR1 is DFQATT, CDR2 SNEGSKA, per germline (reference sequence).

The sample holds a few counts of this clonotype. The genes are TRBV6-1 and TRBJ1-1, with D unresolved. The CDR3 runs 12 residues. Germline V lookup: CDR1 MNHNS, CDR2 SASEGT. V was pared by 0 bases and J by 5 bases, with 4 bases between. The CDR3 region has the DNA TGTGCCAGCAGTGAAGCCGTAACTGAAGCTTTCTTT. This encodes CASSEAVTEAFF.

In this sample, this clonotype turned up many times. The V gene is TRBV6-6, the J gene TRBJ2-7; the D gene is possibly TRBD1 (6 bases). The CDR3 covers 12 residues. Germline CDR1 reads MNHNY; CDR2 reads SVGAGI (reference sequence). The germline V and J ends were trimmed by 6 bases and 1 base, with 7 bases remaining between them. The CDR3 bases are TGTGCCAGCAGACAGGGTTCCTACGAGCAGTACTTC. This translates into CASRQGSYEQYF.